These 31 T cell receptor beta chains were all obtained from the same sample, sequenced in a study of technical replicates of blood from several donors. Profiled with immunoSEQ multiplex PCR; TCRdb holds only in-frame clones, not every one. The sample consists of tens of thousands of clones, around 97% of them appearing once. Source material: T cells isolated from PBMCs. These receptor sequences come from a human donor in good health.

The rearrangement joins TRBV12-1 to TRBJ1-2. TRBV12-1 is given as a pseudogene. CDR3 size: 13 residues. The CDR3 reads CASSLAEGYGYTF. The CDR3 coding sequence is TGTGCCAGCAGCTTAGCGGAGGGCTATGGCTACACCTTC.

The CDR3 loop reads CASSPWAGGSYEQYF. In DNA, the CDR3 is TGTGCCAGCAGCCCCTGGGCGGGAGGGTCCTACGAGCAGTACTTC. The gene calls are TRBV7-9 and TRBJ2-7; 9 bases match TRBD2. Germline lookup yields CDR1 SEHNR and CDR2 FQNEAQ (reference sequence). CDR3 length: 15 amino acids. V shed 5 bases, J shed 1 base, and the junction held 6 bases outside the gene matches.

The gene calls are TRBV5-4 and TRBJ1-1; possibly TRBD1 for D (5 bases). Trimming took off 4 bases at V and 2 bases at J, with 12 bases between the two ends. The CDR3 length is 14 residues. In germline, CDR1 is SGHNT, CDR2 YYREEE (reference sequence). CDR3 in DNA: TGTGCCAGCAGCAAGACGGACACTAACACTGAAGCTTTCTTT. Protein sequence: CASSKTDTNTEAFF.

The CDR3 loop is CASTFRTDDNSPLHF. The CDR3 region has the DNA TGCGCCAGCACATTCCGGACAGACGATAATTCACCCCTCCACTTT. The chain couples TRBV5-1 to TRBJ1-6, with a weak D call TRBD1 (6 bases). The CDR3 totals 15 residues. The germline gives CDR1 SGHRS, CDR2 YFSETQ. Deletions cut 6 bases from V and 5 bases from J, with 15 bases between.

The V gene is TRBV6-4, the J gene TRBJ2-3, with 7 bases lining up with TRBD1. This CDR3 spans 16 amino acids. From germline, CDR1 is MRHNA and CDR2 SNTAGT. V was pared by 0 bases and J by 1 base, with 4 bases of the junction left unmatched. The CDR3 protein is CASSDSRQGGTDTQYF. DNA of the CDR3: TGTGCCAGCAGTGACTCGCGACAGGGCGGCACAGATACGCAGTATTTT.

This clone was observed once. CDR3 sequence reads: CASSPGLAGGYTGELFF. CDR3 in DNA: TGTGCCAGTAGTCCGGGACTAGCGGGGGGATACACCGGGGAGCTGTTTTTT. The chain has TRBV19 and TRBJ2-2, with 15 nucleotides matching TRBD2. Germline CDR1 is LNHDA and CDR2 is SQIVND (reference sequence). V shed 5 bases and J 3 bases; nucleotides not matched to a gene: 4. The CDR3 has 17 residues. Drawing the rest from reference TRBV19 and TRBJ2-2, the complete variable domain is DGGITQSPKYLFRKEGQNVTLSCEQNLNHDAMYWYRQDPGQGLRLIYYSQIVNDFQKGDIAEGYSVSREKKESFPLTVTSAQKNPTAFYLCASSPGLAGGYTGELFFGEGSRLTVL.

The genes are TRBV18 and TRBJ2-1, with D unclear. Trimming pared 0 bases from V and 7 bases from J, leaving 7 bases between. Germline CDR1 reads KGHSH; CDR2 reads LQKENI. CDR3 size: 13 residues. This CDR3 reads CASSPPVGNEQFF. CDR3 DNA sequence: TGTGCCAGCTCACCACCTGTCGGGAATGAGCAGTTCTTC.

In this sample, this clone turned up a few times. The chain uses TRBV19 and TRBJ1-5; no definite D call. Germline CDR1 reads LNHDA; CDR2 reads SQIVND (reference sequence). V lost 3 bases to trimming and J lost 4 bases, with 4 bases between them. This CDR3 contains 12 residues. CDR3: CASSILNQPQHF. The CDR3 DNA reads as TGTGCCAGTAGTATCCTAAATCAGCCCCAGCATTTT.

The rearrangement uses TRBV5-5 and TRBJ2-5; perhaps TRBD1 as D (8 bases). The germline V gene encodes CDR1 SGHKS and CDR2 YYEKEE (reference sequence). The CDR3 totals 16 residues. Deletions cut 0 bases from V and 3 bases from J, with 15 bases between. The CDR3 here is CASSLAYRGREETQYF. Written as DNA, the CDR3 is TGTGCCAGCAGCTTGGCCTACAGGGGGAGGGAAGAGACCCAGTACTTC.

This clone was observed once. The J gene is TRBJ1-1, the V gene TRBV28; TRBD1 matches 7 bases. CDR1 and CDR2 from the germline V gene are MDHEN and SYDVKM. The CDR3 runs 14 residues. V trimming: 5 bases; J trimming: 3 bases; junction bases outside the gene matches: 6. The CDR3 spells CASSPTGEDTEAFF. The CDR3 DNA reads TGTGCCAGCAGTCCAACAGGGGAGGACACTGAAGCTTTCTTT.

The rearrangement uses TRBV11-2 and TRBJ2-1; D remains unclear. The V end lost 1 base, the J end lost 4 bases, and 14 bases lay between the germline ends. The CDR3 is 16 residues long. Germline CDR1 is SGHAT and CDR2 is FQNNGV. The CDR3 bases are TGTGCCAGCAGCTTAGTAGTAGTAGCCCTATACAATGAGCAGTTCTTC. This translates into CASSLVVVALYNEQFF.

The J gene is TRBJ2-1, the V gene TRBV5-1; 11 bases fit TRBD2. V lost 0 bases to trimming and J lost 7 bases; unmatched junction nucleotides: 3. This CDR3 has 15 residues. Germline V gene data show CDR1 as SGHRS and CDR2 as YFSETQ. The CDR3 loop is CASSLGLAGLNEQFF. DNA of the CDR3: TGCGCCAGCAGCTTGGGACTAGCGGGATTAAATGAGCAGTTCTTC.

The chain has TRBV5-5 and TRBJ2-7; D is undetermined. V was shortened by 0 bases and J by 3 bases, with 10 bases between the two germline ends. The CDR3 consists of 14 residues. In germline, CDR1 is SGHKS, CDR2 YYEKEE (reference sequence). The CDR3 loop reads CASSLEPGRYEQYF. The CDR3 DNA sequence: TGTGCCAGCAGCTTGGAACCAGGCCGCTACGAGCAGTACTTC.

The chain is built from TRBV5-1 and TRBJ2-2; a possible D gene is TRBD2 (5 bases). Looked up from germline, CDR1 is SGHRS and CDR2 is YFSETQ. This CDR3 is built from 14 residues. Trimming pared 6 bases from V and 1 base from J, leaving 10 bases between. CDR3 sequence (DNA): TGCGCCAGCATCGGGGAAATGAACACCGGGGAGCTGTTTTTT. Translated: CASIGEMNTGELFF.

The chain employs TRBV7-3 and TRBJ1-1; D possibly corresponds to TRBD1 (6 bases). The length of the CDR3 is 15 residues. CDR1 SGHTA and CDR2 FQGTGA come from the germline V gene. V was clipped by 1 base and J by 4 bases, with 13 bases between them. DNA of the CDR3: TGTGCCAGCAGCTTAATAGGGGGAGGGGGCACTGAAGCTTTCTTT. Protein product: CASSLIGGGGTEAFF.

This chain joins TRBV14 and TRBJ1-2; tentatively, D is TRBD1 (6 bases). Germline V gene data show CDR1 as SGHDN and CDR2 as FVKESK. V was cut by 6 bases and J by 4 bases, with 18 bases left in between. The CDR3 has 15 residues. CDR3 nucleotides: TGTGCCAGCAGTCTAGAGCGGCAGGGGATCTATGGCTACACCTTC. Amino acid sequence: CASSLERQGIYGYTF.

This chain uses TRBV2 with TRBJ2-7; 11 bases map to TRBD2. The CDR3 is 15 residues long. CDR1 and CDR2 from the germline V gene are SNHLY and FYNNEI. V dropped 6 bases and J dropped 2; count of bases not matched to a gene: 6. In DNA, the CDR3 is TGTGCCAGCAGACCCGGGACTAGCGGACCCTACGAGCAGTACTTC. It translates to CASRPGTSGPYEQYF.

The chain carries TRBV27 and TRBJ2-3; possible D gene TRBD2, 6 bases. Trimming took off 8 bases at V and 6 bases at J, with 9 bases between the two ends. The CDR3 is 11 residues long. CDR1 is MNHEY, CDR2 SMNVEV, per germline (reference sequence). In DNA form, the CDR3 reads TGTGCCAGCCGACTAGGGGATACGCAGTATTTT. It yields the protein CASRLGDTQYF.

V is TRBV4-1 and J is TRBJ2-2; unclear D gene. The CDR3 sequence is 13 residues long. Trimming took 3 bases from V and 1 from J, leaving 3 bases between them. Germline assignment: CDR1 MGHRA and CDR2 YSYEKL. The CDR3 nucleotides are TGCGCCAGCAGCCATATGAACACCGGGGAGCTGTTTTTT. This sequence encodes CASSHMNTGELFF.

This CDR3 reads CASSPGTRGTYEQYF. CDR3 coding DNA: TGTGCCAGCAGTCCCGGGACTAGAGGCACCTACGAGCAGTACTTC. V gene TRBV27 combines with J gene TRBJ2-7, with 8 bases matching TRBD2. Trimming took 5 bases from V and 2 from J; bases not matched to a gene: 8. The CDR3 is made up of 15 amino acids. Looked up from germline, CDR1 is MNHEY and CDR2 is SMNVEV (reference sequence).

The chain carries TRBV2 and TRBJ1-1, with no clear D. The germline gives CDR1 SNHLY, CDR2 FYNNEI. The CDR3 is 14 residues long. V shed 4 bases and J shed 11 bases, with 20 bases lying between them. CDR3 coding DNA: TGTGCCAGCAGTGTCCCGGGAGTTGAGCTTGGCGCTTTCTTT. Protein sequence: CASSVPGVELGAFF.

This rearrangement joins TRBV7-9 to TRBJ2-1, with D hard to call. Germline CDR1 and CDR2: SEHNR and FQNEAQ (reference sequence). Trimming took 2 bases from V and 4 from J, leaving 9 bases between them. The CDR3 has 14 amino acids. The CDR3 here is CASSLPDTYNEQFF. The CDR3 DNA is TGTGCCAGCAGCTTACCCGACACGTACAATGAGCAGTTCTTC.

V and J are TRBV10-2 and TRBJ2-3, with 14 positions matching TRBD2. The germline CDR1 and CDR2 sequences are WSHSY and SAAADI. The CDR3 totals 16 residues. Unmatched junction bases numbered 7, after V lost 6 bases and J lost 5 bases. CDR3: CASSHLGLAGEDTQYF. DNA of the CDR3: TGCGCCAGCAGCCACTTGGGACTAGCGGGAGAAGATACGCAGTATTTT.

V is TRBV6-1 and J is TRBJ2-1; 14 bases map to TRBD2. The CDR3 loop spans 16 amino acids. J was trimmed by 6 bases and V by 4 bases; bases with no gene match: 5. Germline CDR1 is MNHNS and CDR2 is SASEGT. CDR3 region: CASSGLAGGPGNEQFF. CDR3 DNA: TGTGCCAGCAGTGGACTAGCGGGGGGGCCGGGCAATGAGCAGTTCTTC.

V gene TRBV28 combines with J gene TRBJ2-7; possible D gene TRBD1, 5 bases. With 5 bases removed from V and 3 bases from J, the gap between germline ends came to 17 bases. Germline loops: CDR1 MDHEN, CDR2 SYDVKM. CDR3 size: 15 residues. The CDR3, as DNA: TGTGCCAGCAGTCGCCCAACAGGACCTGACTACGAGCAGTACTTC. It translates to CASSRPTGPDYEQYF.

This clone was detected once. The chain has TRBV27 and TRBJ2-7; a possible D gene is TRBD2 (6 bases). Germline V CDR1 and CDR2: MNHEY, SMNVEV (reference sequence). Between the trimmed V and J ends, which lost 8 bases and 3 bases, there was a span of 26 bases. CDR3 length equals 17 residues. The CDR3 loop reads CASGGGTGGESVYEQYF. The DNA for the CDR3 is TGTGCCAGCGGCGGCGGCACCGGGGGAGAGAGTGTCTACGAGCAGTACTTC.

This chain joins TRBV7-8 and TRBJ1-1; perhaps TRBD1 as D (5 bases). Germline CDR1 SGHVS, CDR2 FQNEAQ. V lost 3 bases, J lost 2 bases, and 10 bases lay in between. The CDR3 consists of 14 residues. CDR3 nucleotide sequence: TGTGCCAGCAGCTTTGGGACTGGAAACACTGAAGCTTTCTTT. Translated: CASSFGTGNTEAFF.

V is TRBV7-3 and J is TRBJ1-1, with TRBD1 matching 8 bases. CDR3 length: 18 amino acids. J was trimmed by 0 bases and V by 1 base; bases with no gene match: 10. Germline V gene data show CDR1 as SGHTA and CDR2 as FQGTGA. The CDR3 DNA reads as TGTGCCAGCAGCTTAATTACGGCAGGGGGCCGAATGAACACTGAAGCTTTCTTT. Translation gives CASSLITAGGRMNTEAFF.

The chain is built from TRBV19 and TRBJ1-1, with D possibly being TRBD1 (6 bases). Between the trimmed V and J ends, which lost 0 bases and 3 bases, there was a span of 11 bases. Germline CDR1 and CDR2: LNHDA and SQIVND (reference sequence). The CDR3 runs to 15 residues. The CDR3 DNA is TGTGCCAGTAGTATAGAAGGGGGGGCCGACACTGAAGCTTTCTTT. Its translation: CASSIEGGADTEAFF.

This rearrangement joins TRBV29-1 to TRBJ2-7, with unresolved D. The CDR3 extends over 13 amino acids. V lost 5 bases to trimming and J lost 0 bases, with 11 bases between them. Per the germline V gene, CDR1 is SQVTM and CDR2 is ANQGSEA. CDR3 protein: CSVRLTSSYEQYF. CDR3 DNA sequence: TGCAGCGTTCGCCTCACGAGCTCCTACGAGCAGTACTTC.

The V and J genes are TRBV6-1 and TRBJ1-1, with a tentative D call TRBD1 (6 bases). The V end was cut by 2 bases, the J end by 4 bases, with 14 bases between. The germline gives CDR1 MNHNS, CDR2 SASEGT. The CDR3 covers 15 residues. Here the CDR3 reads CASSERDKRFTEAFF. The DNA for the CDR3 is TGTGCCAGCAGTGAAAGGGACAAAAGATTCACTGAAGCTTTCTTT.